This TCR beta chain emerged from a study of T cells in Graves' hyperthyroidism and ophthalmopathy. Findings and limits, study-wide: Blood samples included most of the expanded thyroid clonotypes exceeding 0.001.

The CDR3 contains 14 residues. Trimming cost V 0 bases and J 4 bases, with 12 bases left between them. Looked up from germline, CDR1 is GTSNPN and CDR2 is SVGIG (reference sequence). RNA transcripts were the template for amplifying TCR beta CDR3 regions. First-round RT-PCR targeting the TCR CDR3 was performed with the HTBI primer set. From the multiplex PCR reads, TCRdb called clonotypes with MiXCR, one entry per CDR3 protein. The sample carries some 210,000 distinct CDR3 sequences, more than 15% recorded once. Thyroid ultrasound and orbital computed tomography, with clinical symptoms and serum thyroxine and TRAb, informed diagnoses. This clonotype has at least ten counts. Its antigen is as yet unknown.

The clonotype was recovered from a man in his fifties or sixties with Graves' hyperthyroidism. This chain joins TRBV30 and TRBJ1-1, with D perhaps matching TRBD1 (6 bases). The material sequenced was blood. CDR3 sequence: CAWSVTGGITEAFF. Written as DNA, the CDR3 is TGTGCCTGGAGTGTGACAGGCGGGATCACTGAAGCTTTCTTT.